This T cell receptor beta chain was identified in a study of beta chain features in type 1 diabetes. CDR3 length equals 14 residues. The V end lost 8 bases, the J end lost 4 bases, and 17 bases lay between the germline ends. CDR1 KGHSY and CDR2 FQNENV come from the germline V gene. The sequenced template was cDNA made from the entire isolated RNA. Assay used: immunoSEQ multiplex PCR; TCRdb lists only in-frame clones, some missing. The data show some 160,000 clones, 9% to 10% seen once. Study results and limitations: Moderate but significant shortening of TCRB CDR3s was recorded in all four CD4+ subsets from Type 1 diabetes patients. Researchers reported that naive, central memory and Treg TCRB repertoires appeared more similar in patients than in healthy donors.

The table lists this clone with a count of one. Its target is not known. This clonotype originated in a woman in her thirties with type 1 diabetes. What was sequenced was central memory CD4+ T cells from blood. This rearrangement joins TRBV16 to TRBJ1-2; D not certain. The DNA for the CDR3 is TGTGCCAGCTACAACAGAGAGCGGTCCTATGGCTACACCTTC. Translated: CASYNRERSYGYTF.